These 14 T cell receptor beta chains were all obtained from the same sample, sequenced in a study of T cell responses to AZD1222 COVID-19 vaccine. Sequencing was performed with immunoSEQ multiplex PCR; in TCRdb, only in-frame clones are kept and a portion is missing. The sample comprises over 150,000 clones, 93% of which are singletons, and around 1% rests with the top ten. The specimen was peripheral blood, collected 28 days after the second AZD1222 dose. Receptors were obtained from an adult who received the AZD1222 COVID-19 vaccine.

This clone was seen just once. The chain joins TRBV2 to TRBJ2-7, with 8 bases matching TRBD2. The CDR3 has 13 amino acids. Germline lookup yields CDR1 SNHLY and CDR2 FYNNEI. V lost 3 bases to trimming and J lost 6 bases; unmatched junction nucleotides: 4. CDR3 nucleotides: TGTGCCAGCAGTGAGGGGACTAGGCGCGAGCAGTACTTC. This codes for CASSEGTRREQYF.

The sample holds one count of this clone. CDR3 amino acids: CAISRQGSSRSAQFF. In DNA, the CDR3 is TGTGCCATCAGCCGACAGGGGAGCTCGAGGTCTGCGCAGTTCTTC. This chain links TRBV10-3 with TRBJ2-1; 8 positions agree with TRBD1. The CDR3 has 15 amino acids. CDR1 and CDR2 from the germline V gene are ENHRY and SYGVKD. With 6 bases clipped from V and 12 bases from J, the junction kept 16 bases outside the gene matches.

The count of this clone is one. The chain combines TRBV5-1 with TRBJ2-2; no firm D call. Germline V gene lookup returns CDR1 SGHRS and CDR2 YFSETQ. The V gene lost 4 bases and the J gene lost 0 bases, with 10 bases spanning the gap. The CDR3 sequence is 15 residues long. CDR3 loop: CASSLASANTGELFF. CDR3 sequence (DNA): TGCGCCAGCAGCCTCGCGAGCGCGAACACCGGGGAGCTGTTTTTT.

This clone was picked up one time. The chain employs TRBV6-6 and TRBJ2-1; 8 nucleotides align to TRBD2. CDR1 and CDR2 (germline): MNHNY, SVGAGI (reference sequence). The CDR3 has 15 residues. V gave up 2 bases and J gave up 4 bases; unmatched junction bases: 4. The CDR3 spells CASSYGGGRYNEQFF. In nucleotides, the CDR3 is TGTGCCAGCAGTTACGGCGGGGGGAGGTACAATGAGCAGTTCTTC.

This chain uses TRBV28 with TRBJ1-1, with D unresolved. The V gene's germline CDR1 is MDHEN and CDR2 SYDVKM. V lost 5 bases to trimming and J lost 3 bases, with 7 bases between them. The CDR3 covers 12 residues. The chain's CDR3 is CASSLTHTEAFF. CDR3 DNA: TGTGCCAGCAGTCTCACCCACACTGAAGCTTTCTTT.

The chain employs TRBV5-5 and TRBJ2-7; 7 nucleotides agree with TRBD1. V gave up 4 bases and J gave up 1 base; unmatched junction bases: 8. This CDR3 has 15 residues. Germline loops: CDR1 SGHKS, CDR2 YYEKEE (reference sequence). Here the CDR3 reads CASSQKGTASYEQYF. The CDR3 DNA reads TGTGCCAGCAGCCAAAAAGGGACAGCTTCCTACGAGCAGTACTTC. Looking up the rest from reference TRBV5-5 and TRBJ2-7 gives the full variable domain: DAGVTQSPTHLIKTRGQQVTLRCSPISGHKSVSWYQQVLGQGPQFIFQYYEKEERGRGNFPDRFSARQFPNYSSELNVNALLLGDSALYLCASSQKGTASYEQYFGPGTRLTVT.

The chain is built from TRBV12-3 or TRBV12-4 and TRBJ2-5, with 8 bases identical to TRBD1. The V gene end was trimmed by 3 bases and the J gene end by 4 bases; junction bases not matched to a gene: 1. This CDR3 is 13 amino acids long. The chain's CDR3 is CASSLDRAETQYF. DNA for the CDR3: TGTGCCAGCAGTTTGGACAGGGCAGAGACCCAGTACTTC.

J is TRBJ1-6 and V is TRBV2; a weak D match, TRBD1 (6 bases). Germline V gene data show CDR1 as SNHLY and CDR2 as FYNNEI. CDR3 length: 17 amino acids. With 2 bases removed from V and 4 bases from J, the gap between germline ends came to 15 bases. CDR3 DNA: TGTGCCAGCAGTGAAAACGGACAGCTAACTTATAATTCACCCCTCCACTTT. It yields the protein CASSENGQLTYNSPLHF.

The chain carries TRBV6-1 and TRBJ1-5; tentative D call: TRBD1 (5 bases). This CDR3 is built from 17 residues. The germline gives CDR1 MNHNS, CDR2 SASEGT. V was clipped by 4 bases and J by 2 bases, with 18 bases between them. CDR3 loop: CASSARRGLGGNQPQHF. The CDR3 region has the DNA TGTGCCAGCAGTGCTCGACGAGGATTGGGGGGCAATCAGCCCCAGCATTTT.

V is TRBV27 and J is TRBJ1-3; tentative D call: TRBD1 (5 bases). The germline CDR1 and CDR2 sequences are MNHEY and SMNVEV (reference sequence). CDR3 length: 14 residues. V was shortened by 5 bases and J by 3 bases, with 11 bases between the two germline ends. For the CDR3, the DNA is TGTGCCAGCAGTCCGTGGGACGGTGGAAACACCATATATTTT. Its protein is CASSPWDGGNTIYF.

This chain connects TRBV5-4 to TRBJ1-1; 7 bases are shared with TRBD1. This CDR3 region has 15 residues. The V and J ends lost 4 bases and 1 base, in that order; junction bases with no gene match: 7. Germline lookup yields CDR1 SGHNT and CDR2 YYREEE (reference sequence). DNA of the CDR3: TGTGCCAGCAGCGGGGGGGGACAGCCGAACACTGAAGCTTTCTTT. Its protein is CASSGGGQPNTEAFF.

CDR3 in amino acids: CASSQEGGETQYF. The CDR3 bases are TGTGCCAGCAGCCAAGAAGGGGGAGAGACCCAGTACTTC. The chain is built from TRBV3-1 (or the pseudogene TRBV3-2) and TRBJ2-5, with D perhaps TRBD1 (6 bases). The germline CDR1 and CDR2 sequences are LGHDT and YNNKEL (reference sequence). The CDR3 is made up of 13 amino acids. V was cut by 0 bases and J by 4 bases, with 6 bases left in between.

The chain couples TRBV19 to TRBJ2-7, with 7 bases identical to TRBD1. This CDR3 is 17 amino acids long. With V trimmed by 5 bases and J by 2 bases, 15 bases remained unmatched. Germline V CDR1 and CDR2: LNHDA, SQIVND (reference sequence). CDR3 loop: CASSPGNTGEFTYEQYF. As DNA, the CDR3 is TGTGCCAGTAGTCCAGGCAACACAGGGGAGTTTACCTACGAGCAGTACTTC.

V and J are TRBV9 and TRBJ1-3; D unclear. Germline V gene lookup returns CDR1 SGDLS and CDR2 YYNGEE. CDR3 length: 16 residues. Trimming took off 0 bases at V and 4 bases at J, with 14 bases between the two ends. This CDR3 reads CASSVAPTPTGNTIYF. DNA for the CDR3: TGTGCCAGCAGCGTAGCACCTACCCCAACCGGAAACACCATATATTTT.